This T cell receptor beta chain was obtained from a study of control samples from healthy donors and cancer patients. The CDR3 length is 13 residues. Looked up from germline, CDR1 is SQVTM and CDR2 is ANQGSEA. The germline V and J ends were trimmed by 4 bases and 1 base, with 10 bases remaining between them. Generated by immunoSEQ multiplex PCR, the TCRdb table keeps only in-frame clones and is missing some. The table includes some 120,000 clones, around 90% detected once. This chain links TRBV29-1 with TRBJ1-1; a weak D match, TRBD1 (6 bases). Sequenced sample: blood. The source of this sequence is a man between 18 and 35 years old in good health. The CDR3 sequence: CSVGRGANTEAFF. CDR3 DNA sequence: TGCAGCGTTGGGCGGGGGGCGAACACTGAAGCTTTCTTT.